What follows are 2 T cell receptor beta chains derived from one specimen sequenced in a study of molecular identifiers for immune sequencing clone quantification (dated by TCRdb to the late 2010s). Preparation of the library involved PCR. Sequencer: Illumina HiSeq 4000. Using fastp trimming at Q25 and MiXCR clonotype assembly, TCRdb reanalyzed the public sequencing data and kept in-frame beta chains. Under each unique CDR3 protein, matching rows form one entry showing the most common genes and DNA. The sample table lists 85,000 to 100,000 distinct CDR3 sequences, around 23% of them with a count of one. The ten largest clones represent approximately 0.99% of the sample. The sample was naive CD8+ T cells from blood, with Jurkat cell RNA spiked in. Reading the label with the study, this specimen's cell subset or site is: FACS-sorted CD8+CD4-CCR7+CD45RA+ naive T cells. Source of these receptors: a human donor in good health. Some libraries in this study had Jurkat cell RNA spiked in.

The rearrangement uses TRBV6-2 or TRBV6-3 and TRBJ2-2; TRBD1 matches at 10 bases. The germline CDR1 and CDR2 sequences are MNHEY and SVGEGT. The CDR3 runs to 19 residues. The ends lost 6 bases at V and 5 bases at J; junction bases unmatched: 18. The CDR3 region is CASRNTGQGGFSSTGELFF. For the CDR3, the DNA is TGTGCCAGCAGGAACACTGGACAGGGGGGGTTTTCGAGTACCGGGGAGCTGTTTTTT.

In this sample, this clonotype turned up a few times. This chain uses TRBV9 with TRBJ2-5, with 7 bases aligning to TRBD1. The length of the CDR3 is 15 residues. Germline V CDR1 and CDR2: SGDLS, YYNGEE. V was clipped by 3 bases and J by 4 bases; unmatched bases: 9. The CDR3 DNA reads TGTGCCAGCAGCGCCGGGACAGAAATCCCAGAGACCCAGTACTTC. The encoded protein is CASSAGTEIPETQYF.